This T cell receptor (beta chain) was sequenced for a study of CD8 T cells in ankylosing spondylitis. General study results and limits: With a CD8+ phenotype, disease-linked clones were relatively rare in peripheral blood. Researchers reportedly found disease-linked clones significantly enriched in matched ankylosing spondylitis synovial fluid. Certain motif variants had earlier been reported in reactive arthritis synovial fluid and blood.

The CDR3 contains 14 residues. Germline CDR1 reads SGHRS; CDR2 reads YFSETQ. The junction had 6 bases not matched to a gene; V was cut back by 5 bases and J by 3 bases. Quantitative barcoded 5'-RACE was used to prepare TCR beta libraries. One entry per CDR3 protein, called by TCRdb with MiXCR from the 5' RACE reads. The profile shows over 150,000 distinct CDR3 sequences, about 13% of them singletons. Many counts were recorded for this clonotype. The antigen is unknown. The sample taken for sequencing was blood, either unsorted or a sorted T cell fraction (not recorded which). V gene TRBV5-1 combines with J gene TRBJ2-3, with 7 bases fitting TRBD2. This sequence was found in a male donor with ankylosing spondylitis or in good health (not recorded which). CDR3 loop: CASRGGGGTDTQYF. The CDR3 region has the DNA TGCGCCAGCAGAGGCGGGGGAGGAACAGATACGCAGTATTTT.